The T cell receptor (beta chain) described here comes from a study of T-cell reconstitution after alpha-beta-depleted transplantation in children. From germline, CDR1 is SGHAT and CDR2 FQNNGV. Between the trimmed V and J ends, which lost 2 bases and 0 bases, there was a span of 5 bases. The CDR3 covers 15 residues. Turning to this clonotype: Its antigen is unidentified.

Preparation of the TCRbeta library used unique molecular identifiers. TCRdb re-analysed the PCR reads in MiXCR, keeping a single row per CDR3 protein. Of about 58,000 distinct CDR3 sequences in the sample, less than 55% were seen once. Study conclusions and caveats: Among T cells one year after transplant, newly produced cells accounted for most counts and diversity. TCRbeta diversity was high at day 60 in some patients (a result of surviving recipient T cells and thymic progenitors).

The chain employs TRBV11-2 and TRBJ2-6, with D unresolved. This specimen consisted of PBMCs, mostly from graft donor cells, obtained 360 days after TCRalphabeta/CD19-depleted stem cell transplant. The clonotype was recovered from a male patient younger than 18 who had a stem cell transplant for acute lymphoblastic leukemia, so the T cells may come from the graft donor. The CDR3 coding sequence is TGTGCCAGCAGCTTAATGGGCTCTGGGGCCAACGTCCTGACTTTC. Protein sequence: CASSLMGSGANVLTF.